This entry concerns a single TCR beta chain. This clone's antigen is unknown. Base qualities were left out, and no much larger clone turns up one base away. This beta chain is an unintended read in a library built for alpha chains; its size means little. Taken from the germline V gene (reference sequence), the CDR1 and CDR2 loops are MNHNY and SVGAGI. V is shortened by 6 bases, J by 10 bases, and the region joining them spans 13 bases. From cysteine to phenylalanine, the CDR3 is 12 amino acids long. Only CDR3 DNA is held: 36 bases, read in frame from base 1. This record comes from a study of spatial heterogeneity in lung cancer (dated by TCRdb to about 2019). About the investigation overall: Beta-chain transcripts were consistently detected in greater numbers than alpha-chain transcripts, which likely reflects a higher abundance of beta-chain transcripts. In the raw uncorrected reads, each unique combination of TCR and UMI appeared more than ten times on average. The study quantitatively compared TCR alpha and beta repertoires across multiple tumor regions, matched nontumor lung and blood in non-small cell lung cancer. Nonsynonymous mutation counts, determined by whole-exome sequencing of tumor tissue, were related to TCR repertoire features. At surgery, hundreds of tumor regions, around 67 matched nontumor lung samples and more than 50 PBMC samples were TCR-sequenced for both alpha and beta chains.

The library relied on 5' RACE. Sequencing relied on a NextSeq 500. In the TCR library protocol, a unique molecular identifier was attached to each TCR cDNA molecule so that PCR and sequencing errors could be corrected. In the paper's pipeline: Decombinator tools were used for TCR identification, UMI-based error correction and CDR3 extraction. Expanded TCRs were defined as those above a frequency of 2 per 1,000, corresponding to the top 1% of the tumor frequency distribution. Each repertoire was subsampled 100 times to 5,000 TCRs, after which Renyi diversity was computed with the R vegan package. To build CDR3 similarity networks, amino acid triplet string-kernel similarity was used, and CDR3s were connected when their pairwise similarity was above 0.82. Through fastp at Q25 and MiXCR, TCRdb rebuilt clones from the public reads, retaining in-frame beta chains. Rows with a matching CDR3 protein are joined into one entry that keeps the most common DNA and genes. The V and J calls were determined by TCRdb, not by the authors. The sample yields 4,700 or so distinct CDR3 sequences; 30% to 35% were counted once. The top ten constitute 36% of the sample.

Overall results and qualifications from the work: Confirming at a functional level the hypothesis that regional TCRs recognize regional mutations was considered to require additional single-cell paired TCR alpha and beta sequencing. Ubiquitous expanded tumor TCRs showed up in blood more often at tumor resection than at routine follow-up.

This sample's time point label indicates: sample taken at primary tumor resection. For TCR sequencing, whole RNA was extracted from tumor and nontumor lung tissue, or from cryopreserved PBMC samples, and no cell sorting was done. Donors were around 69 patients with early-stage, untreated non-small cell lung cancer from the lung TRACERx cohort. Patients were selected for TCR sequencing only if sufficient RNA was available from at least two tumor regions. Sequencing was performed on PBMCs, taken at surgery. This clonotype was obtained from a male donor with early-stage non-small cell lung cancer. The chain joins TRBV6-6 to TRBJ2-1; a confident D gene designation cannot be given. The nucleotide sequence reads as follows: TGTGCCAGCAGCCCCCCGAAAGAGGAGCAGTTCTTC. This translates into CASSPPKEEQFF.